Presented here are 17 T cell receptor beta chains from one specimen sequenced in a study (dated by TCRdb to about 2016). Libraries were prepared through RT-PCR. Sequencing was carried out with an Illumina MiSeq. Through fastp at Q25 and MiXCR, TCRdb rebuilt clones from the public reads, retaining in-frame beta chains. Duplicate CDR3 protein sequences are folded into a single record with the most common DNA and genes. Present in this sample are almost 700,000 distinct CDR3 sequences, more than 13% of which were seen just once. 3.6% of the sample comes from the top ten. The sequenced material came from memory CD4+ T cells from blood. Source of these receptors: a female donor in good health, serving as a healthy control.

This clonotype occurred many times. The genes are TRBV7-2 and TRBJ2-3; D gene unclear. The CDR3 is 12 amino acids. The V gene lost 5 bases and the J gene lost 6 bases, with 9 bases spanning the gap. Germline values: CDR1 SGHTA, CDR2 FQGNSA. CDR3 in amino acids: CASSAFSDTQYF. CDR3 in DNA: TGTGCCAGCAGCGCTTTCTCCGATACGCAGTATTTT. Looking up the rest from reference TRBV7-2 and TRBJ2-3 gives the full variable domain: GAGVSQSPSNKVTEKGKDVELRCDPISGHTALYWYRQSLGQGLEFLIYFQGNSAPDKSGLPSDRFSAERTGGSVSTLTIQRTQQEDSAVYLCASSAFSDTQYFGPGTRLTVL.

This clonotype appeared many times. J is TRBJ2-3 and V is TRBV7-8, with D uncertain. In germline, CDR1 is SGHVS, CDR2 FQNEAQ. The CDR3 is made up of 15 amino acids. V was cut by 0 bases and J by 8 bases, with 15 bases left in between. The CDR3 nucleotides read TGTGCCAGCAGCTTAGCGGGCGGCGCACAAACTACGCAGTATTTT. Its translation: CASSLAGGAQTTQYF. Using reference TRBV7-8 and TRBJ2-3 for the parts outside the CDR3, the full variable domain is GAGVSQSPRYKVAKRGQDVALRCDPISGHVSLFWYQQALGQGPEFLTYFQNEAQLDKSGLPSDRFFAERPEGSVSTLKIQRTQQEDSAVYLCASSLAGGAQTTQYFGPGTRLTVL.

This clonotype was recorded at least ten times. CDR3 DNA: TGTGCCATCAGTGAGGGCAACAACTATGGCTACACCTTC. Protein product: CAISEGNNYGYTF. The chain has TRBV10-3 and TRBJ1-2; D not certain. Trimming removed 2 bases at V and 2 bases at J, with 6 bases between. The CDR3 sequence is 13 residues long. CDR1 is ENHRY and CDR2 is SYGVKD in the germline V gene.

The chain couples TRBV7-2 to TRBJ2-1; D may be TRBD1 (6 bases). The CDR3 consists of 17 residues. The germline V and J ends were trimmed by 5 bases and 1 base, with 18 bases remaining between them. In germline, CDR1 is SGHTA, CDR2 FQGNSA. The CDR3 spells CASSAMSGAGSYNEQFF. The CDR3 DNA reads TGTGCCAGCAGCGCCATGTCAGGGGCCGGGTCCTACAATGAGCAGTTCTTC.

The chain couples TRBV28 to TRBJ2-7, with TRBD1 identical over 7 bases. V lost 11 bases to trimming and J lost 6 bases; unmatched junction nucleotides: 19. Germline CDR1 is MDHEN and CDR2 is SYDVKM. The CDR3 sequence is 15 residues long. The CDR3 bases are TGTGCCGGGTGTAGCCGTCGACAGGGAATCGGCGAGCAGTACTTC. Protein: CAGCSRRQGIGEQYF. The full variable domain, with the rest looked up from reference TRBV28 and TRBJ2-7, is DVKVTQSSRYLVKRTGEKVFLECVQDMDHENMFWYRQDPGLGLRLIYFSYDVKMKEKGDIPEGYSVSREKKERFSLILESASTNQTSMYLCAGCSRRQGIGEQYFGPGTRLTVT.

The chain carries TRBV12-3 or TRBV12-4 and TRBJ1-1, with D possibly TRBD1 on 6 matching bases. The CDR3 covers 16 residues. With 0 bases removed from V and 1 base from J, the gap between germline ends came to 12 bases. The CDR3, as DNA: TGTGCCAGCAGTTTAGCTCTTGGACAGACGAACACTGAAGCTTTCTTT. It specifies CASSLALGQTNTEAFF.

The sample holds a few counts of this clonotype. For the CDR3, the DNA is TGCAGTGGGGCCGAGGGTAGCAATCAGCCCCAGCATTTT. It yields the protein CSGAEGSNQPQHF. The V gene is TRBV20-1, the J gene TRBJ1-5; D is uncertain. Germline lookup yields CDR1 DFQATT and CDR2 SNEGSKA (reference sequence). The V and J ends lost 7 bases and 0 bases respectively, with 10 bases between them. This CDR3 is built from 13 residues.

This clonotype appeared many times. The rearrangement links TRBV27 to TRBJ1-1; 10 bases map to TRBD1. Germline values: CDR1 MNHEY, CDR2 SMNVEV (reference sequence). The CDR3 sequence is 13 residues long. V dropped 0 bases and J dropped 11; count of bases not matched to a gene: 3. CDR3 sequence: CASSLSPGQGAFF. The CDR3 coding sequence is TGTGCCAGCAGTTTATCTCCGGGACAGGGGGCTTTCTTT.

The chain carries TRBV29-1 and TRBJ2-2; TRBD1 agrees at 9 bases. CDR3 size: 13 residues. Germline values: CDR1 SQVTM, CDR2 ANQGSEA. This CDR3 is CSTGQGLTGELFF. The CDR3 DNA is TGCAGTACGGGACAGGGCCTCACCGGGGAGCTGTTTTTT.

The chain links TRBV20-1 to TRBJ2-1; D is possibly TRBD2 (6 bases). Germline V gives CDR1 DFQATT, CDR2 SNEGSKA (reference sequence). CDR3 size: 14 residues. V lost 6 bases, J lost 4 bases, and 16 bases lay in between. The CDR3 sequence is CSAPRGLAYNEQFF. The CDR3 nucleotides read TGCAGTGCCCCGCGGGGTCTTGCGTACAATGAGCAGTTCTTC.

There are many counts of this clonotype. This sequence joins TRBV20-1 and TRBJ1-5; tentatively, D is TRBD1 (5 bases). The CDR3 consists of 14 residues. Trimming removed 7 bases from V and 5 bases from J, with 18 bases in between. CDR1 is DFQATT, CDR2 SNEGSKA, per germline (reference sequence). The CDR3: CSVLEGRVDQPQHF. The CDR3 DNA reads as TGCAGTGTACTGGAGGGGAGGGTAGATCAGCCCCAGCATTTT.

This clonotype was seen more than once but under ten times. This chain uses TRBV20-1 with TRBJ1-1, with a tentative D call TRBD1 (5 bases). The V gene's germline CDR1 is DFQATT and CDR2 SNEGSKA (reference sequence). V lost 6 bases to trimming and J lost 2 bases, with 16 bases between them. This CDR3 comprises 14 residues. The CDR3 region is CSARRGVGNTEAFF. Here the CDR3 DNA reads TGCAGTGCGAGGAGAGGGGTGGGTAACACTGAAGCTTTCTTT.

This clonotype occurred a few times. V is TRBV20-1 and J is TRBJ2-3, with 11 bases that match TRBD2. V lost 4 bases, J lost 4 bases, and 7 bases stayed unmatched. There are 15 residues in the CDR3. The germline CDR1 and CDR2 sequences are DFQATT and SNEGSKA (reference sequence). Here the CDR3 DNA reads TGCAGTGCTACCTATCTAGCGGGAGGCCCAGATACGCAGTATTTT. This gives the protein CSATYLAGGPDTQYF.

The V gene is TRBV6-5, the J gene TRBJ1-6; D is ambiguous. There are 17 residues in the CDR3. Trimming cost V 8 bases and J 3 bases, with 20 bases left between them. Germline assignment: CDR1 MNHEY and CDR2 SVGAGI. The CDR3: CASGLGLTPGYNSPLHF. In DNA, the CDR3 is TGTGCCAGCGGCCTTGGCCTGACTCCGGGCTATAATTCACCCCTCCACTTT.

The V and J genes are TRBV3-1 and TRBJ1-2; D gene ambiguous. This CDR3 comprises 14 residues. CDR1 and CDR2 (germline): LGHDT, YNNKEL (reference sequence). The V and J ends lost 4 bases and 3 bases respectively, with 12 bases between them. The CDR3 coding sequence is TGTGCCAGCAGCCTTAACGAGGGAGACTATGGCTACACCTTC. The encoded protein is CASSLNEGDYGYTF.

In this sample, this clonotype turned up a few times. The chain has TRBV6-5 and TRBJ2-4; tentatively, D is TRBD2 (6 bases). V was clipped by 5 bases and J by 4 bases, with 6 bases between them. The CDR3 is 12 residues long. Germline CDR1 MNHEY, CDR2 SVGAGI. In DNA form, the CDR3 reads TGTGCCAGCAGTAGCGGGAAAAACATTCAGTACTTC. It translates to CASSSGKNIQYF.

This clonotype was recorded at least ten times. J is TRBJ2-7 and V is TRBV12-3 or TRBV12-4, with D possibly being TRBD1 (6 bases). CDR3 size: 14 residues. Trimming took 5 bases from V and 0 from J, leaving 11 bases between them. Written as DNA, the CDR3 is TGTGCCAGCAGTAAGGGACACAGCTCCTACGAGCAGTACTTC. Protein sequence: CASSKGHSSYEQYF.